This TCR beta chain was documented in a study of B cell selection in AIRE deficiency. Using immunoSEQ multiplex PCR, the repertoire was profiled, and TCRdb retains in-frame clones only, with some absent. In the table there are 23,000 or so clones, around 90% of which are singletons. Findings of the study overall: Patient Tconv cells held about 28% of Treg sequences shared by healthy donors. TCRbeta-only data showed roughly two fifths of shared healthy Treg sequences in healthy Tconv.

Sorted regulatory T cells were CD4-positive, CD25-high and CD127-low or negative. Controls came from healthy donors unrelated to patients. To note about this clone: The antigen is not known.

Trimming took off 4 bases at V and 0 bases at J, with 11 bases between the two ends. CDR1 is SGHNT, CDR2 YYREEE, per germline (reference sequence). The CDR3 contains 15 residues. Sequencing was done on a sample of CD4+CD25+ Tregs sorted from PBMCs. The chain joins TRBV5-4 to TRBJ1-3; D may be TRBD1 (5 bases). The clonotype originates from a human donor in good health. For the CDR3, the DNA is TGTGCCAGCAGCCTGGACACGAGCTCTGGAAACACCATATATTTT. As protein: CASSLDTSSGNTIYF.